The 13 T cell receptor beta chains reported below all come from one sample, sequenced in a study of blood T cell repertoires in COVID-19. This table comes from immunoSEQ multiplex PCR, and its TCRdb copy is limited to in-frame clones, with some not included. Among over 400,000 clones, 75% to 90% were seen once, and the ten largest hold approximately 2.9%. Sequencing input: peripheral blood. These receptors were taken from a human donor in a cohort sampled during active COVID-19.

The V and J genes are TRBV30 and TRBJ1-1; D remains unclear. There are 13 residues in the CDR3. V lost 5 bases and J 3 bases, leaving 13 bases between the germline ends. CDR1 is GTSNPN, CDR2 SVGIG, per germline (reference sequence). CDR3 amino acids: CAWGLERDTEAFF. CDR3 DNA sequence: TGTGCCTGGGGGCTAGAACGGGACACTGAAGCTTTCTTT.

This chain uses TRBV9 with TRBJ2-7; 9 positions agree with TRBD1. The J segment lost 5 bases and the V segment lost 0 bases, leaving 6 bases of the junction unmatched. This CDR3 comprises 15 residues. Germline CDR1 SGDLS, CDR2 YYNGEE. CDR3 nucleotide sequence: TGTGCCAGCAGCGTAGAGGGGACAGGGTCTCACGAGCAGTACTTC. Translation gives CASSVEGTGSHEQYF.

The chain combines TRBV1 with TRBJ2-1; TRBD2 is the table's D call and was not checked against the DNA. TRBV1 is flagged as a pseudogene. The CDR3 covers 19 residues. Written as DNA, the CDR3 is TGCACCAGCAGCCAAGGGGAGGCCGGGGGACTAGTATCCTACAATGAGCAGTTCTTC. Translated, it gives CTSSQGEAGGLVSYNEQFF.

The V call is TRBV27, the J call TRBJ2-3; 10 bases map to TRBD2. The trim removed 5 bases at V and 0 bases at J, leaving 5 bases unmatched. CDR3 size: 16 residues. Germline CDR1 reads MNHEY; CDR2 reads SMNVEV (reference sequence). The CDR3 DNA is TGTGCCAGCAGTCTTCGGACTAGCGGTAGCACAGATACGCAGTATTTT. It codes for CASSLRTSGSTDTQYF.

The rearrangement joins TRBV29-1 to TRBJ2-6; the match to TRBD1 covers 8 bases. The germline V gene encodes CDR1 SQVTM and CDR2 ANQGSEA. This CDR3 contains 14 residues. The V gene end was trimmed by 3 bases and the J gene end by 2 bases; junction bases not matched to a gene: 0. The CDR3 DNA is TGCAGCGTTGAGACAGGGGCTGGGGCCAACGTCCTGACTTTC. This gives the protein CSVETGAGANVLTF.

The V call is TRBV9, the J call TRBJ2-3; D call uncertain. The CDR3 is made up of 13 amino acids. Trimming left V 0 bases short and J 1 base short, with 3 bases between. Germline V CDR1 and CDR2: SGDLS, YYNGEE. CDR3 sequence: CASSVAGTDTQYF. The CDR3, as DNA: TGTGCCAGCAGCGTAGCGGGCACAGATACGCAGTATTTT.

The gene calls are TRBV2 and TRBJ2-3, with TRBD2 matching 11 bases. Germline V gives CDR1 SNHLY, CDR2 FYNNEI. The trim removed 3 bases at V and 5 bases at J, leaving 13 bases unmatched. The CDR3 contains 18 residues. CDR3 residues: CASSDGGNSGRAKDTQYF. Written as DNA, the CDR3 is TGTGCCAGCAGTGATGGGGGGAATAGCGGGAGGGCAAAAGATACGCAGTATTTT.

The CDR3 is CASSPGRGGAEGYTF. The CDR3, as DNA: TGTGCCAGCAGCCCCGGAAGAGGGGGCGCGGAGGGCTACACCTTC. This chain links TRBV7-9 with TRBJ1-2, with TRBD1 identical over 7 bases. Germline V gives CDR1 SEHNR, CDR2 FQNEAQ (reference sequence). V gave up 5 bases and J gave up 8 bases; unmatched junction bases: 14. The CDR3 loop spans 15 amino acids.

In this sample, this clone turned up once. The sample carries other DNA sequences with the same CDR3. CDR3 in amino acids: CASSVGHSNTEAFF. CDR3 bases: TGTGCCAGCAGCGTAGGACACTCGAACACTGAAGCTTTCTTT. The rearrangement uses TRBV9 and TRBJ1-1; D is undetermined. Trimming took off 0 bases at V and 1 base at J, with 7 bases between the two ends. The CDR3 has 14 amino acids. Looked up from germline, CDR1 is SGDLS and CDR2 is YYNGEE.

The chain couples TRBV4-2 to TRBJ1-6; 7 bases match TRBD1. The V gene end was trimmed by 2 bases and the J gene end by 7 bases; junction bases not matched to a gene: 8. In germline, CDR1 is LGHNA, CDR2 YNFKEQ. The CDR3 runs to 16 residues. The CDR3 DNA is TGTGCCAGCAGCCAACCCGGACAGGTAGCGAATTCACCCCTCCACTTT. Residues: CASSQPGQVANSPLHF.

V is TRBV2 and J is TRBJ2-2, with D perhaps TRBD2 (5 bases). CDR1 SNHLY and CDR2 FYNNEI come from the germline V gene. V lost 6 bases and J 0 bases, leaving 8 bases between the germline ends. The CDR3 has 14 amino acids. The CDR3: CASREETNTGELFF. In DNA form, the CDR3 reads TGTGCCAGCAGGGAGGAGACGAACACCGGGGAGCTGTTTTTT.

This clone was found a few times. The chain combines TRBV5-5 with TRBJ1-6; D perhaps matches TRBD1 (5 bases). The ends were cut back, 4 bases at V and 11 bases at J, with 13 bases in the middle. Germline-derived CDR1 and CDR2 are SGHKS and YYEKEE (reference sequence). CDR3 length equals 13 residues. The CDR3 bases are TGTGCCAGCAGCCCAAGTGGGGGGGCACCCCTCCACTTT. This codes for CASSPSGGAPLHF.

The gene calls are TRBV9 and TRBJ2-7; 9 bases match TRBD2. CDR3 length: 14 amino acids. Germline V gene data show CDR1 as SGDLS and CDR2 as YYNGEE. Trimming cost V 0 bases and J 6 bases; bases outside gene matches: 4. The CDR3 coding sequence is TGTGCCAGCAGCGTAGAGGGACTAGCAGGCGAGCAGTACTTC. Encoded protein: CASSVEGLAGEQYF. Looking up the rest from reference TRBV9 and TRBJ2-7 gives the full variable domain: DSGVTQTPKHLITATGQRVTLRCSPRSGDLSVYWYQQSLDQGLQFLIQYYNGEERAKGNILERFSAQQFPDLHSELNLSSLELGDSALYFCASSVEGLAGEQYFGPGTRLTVT.